This TCR beta chain comes out of a study of cytomegalovirus exposure and HLA in healthy donors. Study as a whole: Among the approximately 400 genotyped donors, 65% to 85% were placed in the Caucasian-associated ancestry cluster. The study, taken as a whole, reports: In vitro testing confirmed a few CMV-associated chains as specific for CMV antigens. Further analysis, carried out later, found HLA-associated TCR beta chains more clonally expanded than equally common other chains.

The CDR3 is made up of 19 amino acids. V dropped 3 bases and J dropped 2; count of bases not matched to a gene: 13. Per germline, CDR1 MDHEN and CDR2 SYDVKM. About this clone itself: Its antigen is not known.

The PCR used 60 Vbeta and 13 Jbeta primers. Data came from immunoSEQ multiplex PCR; TCRdb stores just in-frame clones and leaves some out. The sample holds roughly 77,000 clones, around three quarters seen once. The clonotype comes from a man aged 40-50 years in good health and CMV-seronegative. This chain uses TRBV28 with TRBJ2-3; 11 bases fit TRBD2. Sequencing was carried out using PBMCs. DNA of the CDR3: TGTGCCAGCAGTTTCCCTCGACTAGCGGGAAGCGGAAACACAGATACGCAGTATTTT. Translating gives CASSFPRLAGSGNTDTQYF.